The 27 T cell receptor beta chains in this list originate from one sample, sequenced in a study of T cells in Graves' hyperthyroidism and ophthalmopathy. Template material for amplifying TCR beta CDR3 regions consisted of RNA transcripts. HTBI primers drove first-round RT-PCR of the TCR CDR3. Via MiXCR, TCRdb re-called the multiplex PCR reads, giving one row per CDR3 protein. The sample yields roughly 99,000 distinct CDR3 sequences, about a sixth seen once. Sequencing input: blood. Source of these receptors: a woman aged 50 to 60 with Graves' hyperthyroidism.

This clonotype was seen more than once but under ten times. CDR3 DNA: TGTGCCAGCAGGGGGAGCCGGAGGGACTCCTACGAGCAGTACTTC. It translates to CASRGSRRDSYEQYF. This chain uses TRBV27 with TRBJ2-7; a possible D gene is TRBD2 (6 bases). The CDR3 consists of 15 residues. V was trimmed by 6 bases and J by 0 bases, leaving 15 bases between them. The germline gives CDR1 MNHEY, CDR2 SMNVEV (reference sequence).

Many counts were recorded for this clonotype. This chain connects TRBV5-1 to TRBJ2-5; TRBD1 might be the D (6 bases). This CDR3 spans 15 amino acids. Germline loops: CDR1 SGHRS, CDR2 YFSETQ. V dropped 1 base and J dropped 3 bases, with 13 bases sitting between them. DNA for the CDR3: TGCGCCAGCAGCTTGTCGCCGGACAGAAAAGAGACCCAGTACTTC. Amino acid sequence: CASSLSPDRKETQYF.

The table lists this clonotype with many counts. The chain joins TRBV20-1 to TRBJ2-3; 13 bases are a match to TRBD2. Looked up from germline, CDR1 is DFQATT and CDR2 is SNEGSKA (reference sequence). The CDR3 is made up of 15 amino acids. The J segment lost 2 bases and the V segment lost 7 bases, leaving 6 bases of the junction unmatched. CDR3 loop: CSERTSGRSTDTQYF. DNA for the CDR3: TGCAGTGAGAGGACTAGCGGGAGATCCACAGATACGCAGTATTTT.

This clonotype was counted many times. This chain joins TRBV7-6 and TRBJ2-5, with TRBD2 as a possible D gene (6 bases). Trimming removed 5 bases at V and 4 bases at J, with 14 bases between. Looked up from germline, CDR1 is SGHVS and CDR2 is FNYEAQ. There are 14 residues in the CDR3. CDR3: CASSPLRGLETQYF. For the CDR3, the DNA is TGTGCCAGCAGCCCCTTACGGGGGTTAGAGACCCAGTACTTC.

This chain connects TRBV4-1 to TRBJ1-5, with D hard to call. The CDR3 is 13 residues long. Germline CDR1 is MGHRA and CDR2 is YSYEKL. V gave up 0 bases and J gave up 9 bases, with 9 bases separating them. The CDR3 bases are TGCGCCAGCAGCCAAGAGACGGCTGGGCCCCAGCATTTT. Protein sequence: CASSQETAGPQHF.

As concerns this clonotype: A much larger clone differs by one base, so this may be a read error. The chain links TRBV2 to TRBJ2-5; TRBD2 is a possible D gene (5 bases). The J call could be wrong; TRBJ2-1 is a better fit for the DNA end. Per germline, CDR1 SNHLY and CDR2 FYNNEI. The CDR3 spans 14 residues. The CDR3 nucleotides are TGTGCCAGCAGGGACCTTACTAGGGTGGTAACCCAGTTCTTC. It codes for CASRDLTRVVTQFF.

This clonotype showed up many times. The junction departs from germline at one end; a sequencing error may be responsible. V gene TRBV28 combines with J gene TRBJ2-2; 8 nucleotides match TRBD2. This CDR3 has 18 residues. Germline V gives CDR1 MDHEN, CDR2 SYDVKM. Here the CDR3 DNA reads TGTGCCAGCAGATTATTTGGTACGGGAGGGCGAGTCACCGGGGAGCTGTTTTTT. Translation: CASRLFGTGGRVTGELFF.

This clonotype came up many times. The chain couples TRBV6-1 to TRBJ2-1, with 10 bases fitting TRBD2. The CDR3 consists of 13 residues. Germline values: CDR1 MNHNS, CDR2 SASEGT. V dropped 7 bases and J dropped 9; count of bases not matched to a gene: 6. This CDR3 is CASKYSGRSEQFF. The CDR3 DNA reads TGTGCCAGCAAGTATAGCGGGAGGAGTGAGCAGTTCTTC.

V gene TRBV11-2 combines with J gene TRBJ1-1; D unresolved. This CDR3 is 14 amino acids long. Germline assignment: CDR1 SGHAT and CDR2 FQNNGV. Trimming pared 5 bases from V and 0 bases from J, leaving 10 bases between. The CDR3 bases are TGTGCCAGCAGCCTCCTAACTATGAACACTGAAGCTTTCTTT. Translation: CASSLLTMNTEAFF.

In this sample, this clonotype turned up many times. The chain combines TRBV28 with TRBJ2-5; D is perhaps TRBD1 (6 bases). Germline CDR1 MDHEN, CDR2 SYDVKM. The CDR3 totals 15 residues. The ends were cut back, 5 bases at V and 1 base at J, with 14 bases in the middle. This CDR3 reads CASSLPGHSQETQYF. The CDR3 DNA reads TGTGCCAGCAGTCTCCCGGGACACTCCCAAGAGACCCAGTACTTC.

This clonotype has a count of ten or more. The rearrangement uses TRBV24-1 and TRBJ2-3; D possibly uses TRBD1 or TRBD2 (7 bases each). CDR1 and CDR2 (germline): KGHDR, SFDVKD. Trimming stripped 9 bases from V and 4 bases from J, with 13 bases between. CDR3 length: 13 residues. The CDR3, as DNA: TGTGCCACCGGGGGAGGGGGCGCAGATACGCAGTATTTT. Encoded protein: CATGGGGADTQYF.

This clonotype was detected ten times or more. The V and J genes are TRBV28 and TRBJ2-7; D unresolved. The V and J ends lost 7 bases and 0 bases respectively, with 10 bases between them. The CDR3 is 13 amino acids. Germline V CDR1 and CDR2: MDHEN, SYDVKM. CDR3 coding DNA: TGTGCCAGCACCCGTCCCTTCTCCTACGAGCAGTACGTC. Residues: CASTRPFSYEQYV.

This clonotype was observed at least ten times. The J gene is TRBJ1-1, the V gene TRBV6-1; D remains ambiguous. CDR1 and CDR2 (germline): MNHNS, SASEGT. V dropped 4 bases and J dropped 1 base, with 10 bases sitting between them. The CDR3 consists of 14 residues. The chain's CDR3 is CASSAPETNTEAFF. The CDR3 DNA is TGTGCCAGCAGTGCCCCCGAAACGAACACTGAAGCTTTCTTT.

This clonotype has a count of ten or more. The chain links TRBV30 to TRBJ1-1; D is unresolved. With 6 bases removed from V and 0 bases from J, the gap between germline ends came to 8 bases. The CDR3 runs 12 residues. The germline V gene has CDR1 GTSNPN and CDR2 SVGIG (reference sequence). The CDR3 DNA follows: TGTGCCTGTAAGACTGTGAACACTGAAGCTTTCTTT. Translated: CACKTVNTEAFF.

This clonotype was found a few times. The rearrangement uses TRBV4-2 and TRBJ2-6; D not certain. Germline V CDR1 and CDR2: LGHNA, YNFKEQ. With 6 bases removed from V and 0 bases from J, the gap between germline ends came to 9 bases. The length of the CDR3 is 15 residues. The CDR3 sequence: CASRPGLSGANVLTF. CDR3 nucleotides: TGTGCCAGCAGGCCCGGGCTCTCTGGGGCCAACGTCCTGACTTTC.

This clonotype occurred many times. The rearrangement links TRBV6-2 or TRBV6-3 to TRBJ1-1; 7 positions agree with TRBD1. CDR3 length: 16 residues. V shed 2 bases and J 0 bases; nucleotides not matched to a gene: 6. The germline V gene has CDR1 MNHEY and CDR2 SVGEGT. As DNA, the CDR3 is TGTGCCAGCAGTTACCATTCCGGGACAGTGAACACTGAAGCTTTCTTT. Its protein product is CASSYHSGTVNTEAFF.

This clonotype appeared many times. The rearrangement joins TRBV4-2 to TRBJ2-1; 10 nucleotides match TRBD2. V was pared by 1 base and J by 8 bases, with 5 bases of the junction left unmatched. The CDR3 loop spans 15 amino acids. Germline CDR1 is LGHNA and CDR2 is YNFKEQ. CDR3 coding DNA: TGTGCCAGCAGCCAAGTCGCTAGCGGGAGTGATGAGCAGTTCTTC. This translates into CASSQVASGSDEQFF.

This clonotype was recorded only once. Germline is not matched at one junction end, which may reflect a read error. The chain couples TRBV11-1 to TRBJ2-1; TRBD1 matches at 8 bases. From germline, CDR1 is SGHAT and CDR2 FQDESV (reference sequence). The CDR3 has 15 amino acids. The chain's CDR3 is CASRVAQGANNEQFF. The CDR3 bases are TGCGCCAGCAGAGTAGCGCAGGGGGCCAACAATGAGCAGTTCTTC.

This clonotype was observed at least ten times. CDR3 coding DNA: TGTGCCAGCAGCCCTTACCCTCTTAAAGCAGATACGCAGTATTTT. This codes for CASSPYPLKADTQYF. The chain carries TRBV7-9 and TRBJ2-3; D is undetermined. V gave up 5 bases and J gave up 4 bases, with 16 bases separating them. CDR1 and CDR2 (germline): SEHNR, FQNEAQ (reference sequence). The CDR3 spans 15 residues.

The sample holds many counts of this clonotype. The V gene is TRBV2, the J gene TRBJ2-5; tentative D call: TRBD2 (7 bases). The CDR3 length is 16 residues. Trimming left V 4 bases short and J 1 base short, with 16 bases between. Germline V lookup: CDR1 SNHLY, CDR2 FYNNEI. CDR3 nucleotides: TGTGCCAGCAGTGGAGGGGGGGGACTACGCCAAGAGACCCAGTACTTC. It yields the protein CASSGGGGLRQETQYF. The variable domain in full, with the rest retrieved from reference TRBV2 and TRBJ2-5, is EPEVTQTPSHQVTQMGQEVILRCVPISNHLYFYWYRQILGQKVEFLVSFYNNEISEKSEIFDDQFSVERPDGSNFTLKIRSTKLEDSAMYFCASSGGGGLRQETQYFGPGTRLLVL.

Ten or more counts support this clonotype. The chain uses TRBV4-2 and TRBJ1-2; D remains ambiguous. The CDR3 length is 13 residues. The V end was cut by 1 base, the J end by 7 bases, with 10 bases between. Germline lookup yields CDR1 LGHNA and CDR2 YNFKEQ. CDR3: CASSQAQRGGYTF. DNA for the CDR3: TGTGCCAGCAGCCAAGCCCAGCGAGGTGGCTACACCTTC.

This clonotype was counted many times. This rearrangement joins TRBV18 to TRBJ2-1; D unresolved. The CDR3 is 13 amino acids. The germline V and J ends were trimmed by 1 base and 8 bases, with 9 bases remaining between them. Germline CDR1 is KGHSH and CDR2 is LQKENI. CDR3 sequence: CASSPLPRDEQFF. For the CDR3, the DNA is TGTGCCAGCTCACCACTTCCACGGGATGAGCAGTTCTTC.

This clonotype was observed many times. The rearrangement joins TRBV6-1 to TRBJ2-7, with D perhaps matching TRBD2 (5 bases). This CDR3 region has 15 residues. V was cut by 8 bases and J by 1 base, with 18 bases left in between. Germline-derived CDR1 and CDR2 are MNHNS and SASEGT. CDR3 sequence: CASHKTDGGSYEQYF. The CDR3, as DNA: TGTGCCAGCCACAAAACGGACGGCGGGTCCTACGAGCAGTACTTC.

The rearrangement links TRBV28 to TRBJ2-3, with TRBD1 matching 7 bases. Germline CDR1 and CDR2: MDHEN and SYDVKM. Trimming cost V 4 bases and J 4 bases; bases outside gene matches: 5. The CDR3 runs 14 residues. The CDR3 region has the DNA TGTGCCAGCAGTTACAGACAGGGATCAGATACGCAGTATTTT. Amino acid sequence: CASSYRQGSDTQYF.

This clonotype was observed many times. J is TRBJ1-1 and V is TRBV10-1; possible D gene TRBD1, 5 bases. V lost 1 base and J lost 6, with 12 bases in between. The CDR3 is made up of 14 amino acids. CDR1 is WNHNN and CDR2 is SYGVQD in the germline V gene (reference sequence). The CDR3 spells CASSEYRGEAEAFF. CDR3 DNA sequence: TGCGCCAGCAGTGAGTATAGGGGAGAGGCTGAAGCTTTCTTT.

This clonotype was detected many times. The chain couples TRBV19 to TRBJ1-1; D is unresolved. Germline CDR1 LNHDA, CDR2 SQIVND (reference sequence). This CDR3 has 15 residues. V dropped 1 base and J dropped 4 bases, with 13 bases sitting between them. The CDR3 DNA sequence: TGTGCCAGTAGTATAGTAGTATCCCGGAGCACTGAAGCTTTCTTT. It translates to CASSIVVSRSTEAFF. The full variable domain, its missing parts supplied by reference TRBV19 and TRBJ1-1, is DGGITQSPKYLFRKEGQNVTLSCEQNLNHDAMYWYRQDPGQGLRLIYYSQIVNDFQKGDIAEGYSVSREKKESFPLTVTSAQKNPTAFYLCASSIVVSRSTEAFFGQGTRLTVV.

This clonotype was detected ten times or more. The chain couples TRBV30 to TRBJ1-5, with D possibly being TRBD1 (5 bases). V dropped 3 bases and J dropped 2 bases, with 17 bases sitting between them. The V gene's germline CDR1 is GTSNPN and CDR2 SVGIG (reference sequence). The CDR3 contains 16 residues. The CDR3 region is CAWREPGTGGNQPQHF. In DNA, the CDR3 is TGTGCCTGGAGAGAACCGGGGACCGGGGGCAATCAGCCCCAGCATTTT.